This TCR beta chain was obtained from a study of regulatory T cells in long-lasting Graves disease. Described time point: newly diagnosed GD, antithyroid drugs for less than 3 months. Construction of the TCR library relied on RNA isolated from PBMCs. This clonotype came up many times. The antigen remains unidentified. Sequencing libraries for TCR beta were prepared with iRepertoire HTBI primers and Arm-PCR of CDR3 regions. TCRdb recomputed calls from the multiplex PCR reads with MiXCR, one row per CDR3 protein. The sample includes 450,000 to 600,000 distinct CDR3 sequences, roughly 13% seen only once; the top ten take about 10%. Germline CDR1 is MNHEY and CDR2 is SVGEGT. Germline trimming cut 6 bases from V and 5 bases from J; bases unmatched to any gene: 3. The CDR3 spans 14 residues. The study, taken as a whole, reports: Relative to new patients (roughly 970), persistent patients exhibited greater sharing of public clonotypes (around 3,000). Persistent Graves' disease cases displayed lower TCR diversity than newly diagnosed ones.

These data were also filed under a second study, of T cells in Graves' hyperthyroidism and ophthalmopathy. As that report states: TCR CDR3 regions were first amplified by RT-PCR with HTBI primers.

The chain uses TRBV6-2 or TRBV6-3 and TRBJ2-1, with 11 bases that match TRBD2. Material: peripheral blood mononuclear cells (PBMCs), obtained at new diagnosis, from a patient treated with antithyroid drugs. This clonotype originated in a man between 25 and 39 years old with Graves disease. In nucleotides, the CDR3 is TGTGCCAGCAGGGGACTAGCGGAGAACAATGAGCAGTTCTTC. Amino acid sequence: CASRGLAENNEQFF.